This T cell receptor beta chain was profiled in a study of cytomegalovirus exposure and HLA in healthy donors. Study-level information: About 85 million unique TCRs from HLA-typed donors were held in an early release of data.

CDR3 size: 16 residues. CDR1 is LNHNV, CDR2 YYDKDF, per germline (reference sequence). The ends lost 3 bases at V and 9 bases at J; junction bases unmatched: 11. Both 60 Vbeta primers and 13 Jbeta primers went into the PCR. The repertoire was sequenced with immunoSEQ multiplex PCR; TCRdb's copy has only in-frame clones and lacks some. Of about 100,000 clones listed, 60% to 85% are singletons. Donors were ostensibly healthy at sampling, although undocumented immune exposures were probable. This receptor was obtained from a woman between 18 and 30 years old in good health and CMV-seropositive. The chain uses TRBV15 and TRBJ2-1, with 10 positions matching TRBD2. Material for sequencing was PBMCs. The CDR3 DNA follows: TGTGCCACCAGCAGTCCTAGCGGGAGCCCCCACGGTGAGCAGTTCTTC. Translating gives CATSSPSGSPHGEQFF.